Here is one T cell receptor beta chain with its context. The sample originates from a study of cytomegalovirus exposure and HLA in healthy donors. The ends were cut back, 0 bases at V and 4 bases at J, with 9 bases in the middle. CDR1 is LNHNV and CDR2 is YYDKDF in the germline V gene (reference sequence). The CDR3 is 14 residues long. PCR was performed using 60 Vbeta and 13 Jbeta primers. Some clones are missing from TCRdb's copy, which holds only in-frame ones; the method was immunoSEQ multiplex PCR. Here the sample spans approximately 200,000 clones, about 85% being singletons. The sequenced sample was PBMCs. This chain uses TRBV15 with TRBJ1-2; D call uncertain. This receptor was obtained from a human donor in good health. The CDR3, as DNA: TGTGCCACCAGCAGAGATCTAGGGAGCTATGGCTACACCTTC. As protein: CATSRDLGSYGYTF. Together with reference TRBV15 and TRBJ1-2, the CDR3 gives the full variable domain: DAMVIQNPRYQVTQFGKPVTLSCSQTLNHNVMYWYQQKSSQAPKLLFHYYDKDFNNEADTPDNFQSRRPNTSFCFLDIRSPGLGDTAMYLCATSRDLGSYGYTFGSGTRLTVV.